This TCR beta chain stems from a study of regulatory T cells in long-lasting Graves disease. CDR1 is MDHEN and CDR2 is SYDVKM in the germline V gene. The V gene lost 0 bases and the J gene lost 2 bases, with 15 bases spanning the gap. The CDR3 covers 17 residues. The sample holds many counts of this clonotype. Investigators prepared the TCR beta libraries by applying iRepertoire HTBI primers and Arm-PCR of CDR3 regions. MiXCR, applied by TCRdb to the multiplex PCR reads, yields one record per CDR3 protein. This sample has 400,000 to 550,000 distinct CDR3 sequences, with less than 20% found just once. Time point denoted: newly diagnosed GD, antithyroid drugs for less than 3 months. Preparation of the TCR library used RNA extracted from PBMCs. These data also formed part of another study, on T cells in Graves' hyperthyroidism and ophthalmopathy.

The V and J genes are TRBV28 and TRBJ2-3; a weak D match, TRBD1 (6 bases). The sample in question was peripheral blood mononuclear cells (PBMCs), obtained at new diagnosis, from a patient treated with antithyroid drugs. This clonotype was sampled from a woman aged 18-29 years with Graves disease. The CDR3 DNA reads as TGTGCCAGCAGTTTATGGGGTCAGACGGGACACACAGATACGCAGTATTTT. As protein: CASSLWGQTGHTDTQYF.